One and the same sample provided the 2 T cell receptor beta chains below, sequenced in a study of cytotoxic CD8 clonotypes in ibrutinib-treated CLL. Libraries were prepared by immunoSEQ multiplex PCR; TCRdb keeps only in-frame clonotypes and omits some of them. The repertoire has roughly 250,000 clones, 60% to 75% of them found once; the top ten carry less than 20%. Specimen: PBMCs, collected after 24 months of ibrutinib treatment. Source of these receptors: a human donor with chronic lymphocytic leukemia.

V gene TRBV28 combines with J gene TRBJ1-2, with D hard to call. Between the trimmed V and J ends, which lost 5 bases and 4 bases, there was a span of 17 bases. The CDR3 runs to 15 residues. CDR1 is MDHEN, CDR2 SYDVKM, per germline. The CDR3 protein is CASSAAGFGFYGYTF. CDR3 DNA: TGTGCCAGCAGTGCCGCGGGTTTCGGGTTCTATGGCTACACCTTC.

The rearrangement links TRBV2 to TRBJ1-2, with TRBD1 as a possible D gene (5 bases). CDR3 length: 12 residues. Per germline, CDR1 SNHLY and CDR2 FYNNEI. Trimming stripped 3 bases from V and 9 bases from J, with 11 bases between. CDR3 nucleotide sequence: TGTGCCAGCAGTGAGGTAGGGGTGAGCTACACCTTC. This translates into CASSEVGVSYTF.